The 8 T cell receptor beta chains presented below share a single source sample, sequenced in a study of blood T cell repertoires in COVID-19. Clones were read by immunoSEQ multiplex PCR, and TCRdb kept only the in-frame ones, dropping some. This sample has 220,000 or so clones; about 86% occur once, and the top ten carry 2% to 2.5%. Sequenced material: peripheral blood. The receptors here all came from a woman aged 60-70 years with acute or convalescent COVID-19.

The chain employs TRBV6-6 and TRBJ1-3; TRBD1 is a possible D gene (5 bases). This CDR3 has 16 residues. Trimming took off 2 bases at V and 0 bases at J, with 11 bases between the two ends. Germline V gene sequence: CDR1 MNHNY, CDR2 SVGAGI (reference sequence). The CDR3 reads CASSYGAAISGNTIYF. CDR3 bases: TGTGCCAGCAGTTACGGGGCAGCGATCTCTGGAAACACCATATATTTT.

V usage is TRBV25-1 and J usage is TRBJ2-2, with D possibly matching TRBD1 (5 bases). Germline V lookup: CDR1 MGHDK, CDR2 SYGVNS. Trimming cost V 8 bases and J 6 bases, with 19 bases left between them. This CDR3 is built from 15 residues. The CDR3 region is CASRAQAGQSGELFF. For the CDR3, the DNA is TGTGCCAGCCGGGCCCAAGCAGGGCAATCCGGGGAGCTGTTTTTT.

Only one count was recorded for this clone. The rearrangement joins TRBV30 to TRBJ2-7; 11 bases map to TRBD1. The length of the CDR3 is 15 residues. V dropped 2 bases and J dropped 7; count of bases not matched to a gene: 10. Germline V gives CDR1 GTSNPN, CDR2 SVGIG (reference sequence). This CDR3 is CAWSSIPGTGGEQYF. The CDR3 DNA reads TGTGCCTGGAGTTCAATTCCCGGGACAGGGGGAGAGCAGTACTTC. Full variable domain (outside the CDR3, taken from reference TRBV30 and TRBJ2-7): SQTIHQWPATLVQPVGSPLSLECTVEGTSNPNLYWYRQAAGRGLQLLFYSVGIGQISSEVPQNLSASRPQDRQFILSSKKLLLSDSGFYLCAWSSIPGTGGEQYFGPGTRLTVT.

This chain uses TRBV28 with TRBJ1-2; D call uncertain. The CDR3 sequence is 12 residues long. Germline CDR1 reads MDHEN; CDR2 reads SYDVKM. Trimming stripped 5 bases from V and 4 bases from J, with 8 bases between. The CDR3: CASSGSFYGYTF. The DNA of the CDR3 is TGTGCCAGCAGTGGGAGCTTCTATGGCTACACCTTC.

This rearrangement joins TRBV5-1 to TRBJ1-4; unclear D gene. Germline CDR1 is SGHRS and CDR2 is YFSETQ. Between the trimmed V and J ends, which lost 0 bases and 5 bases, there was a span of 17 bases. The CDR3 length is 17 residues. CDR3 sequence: CASSLVAGNSRNEKLFF. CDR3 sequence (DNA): TGCGCCAGCAGCTTGGTAGCCGGGAACAGCCGAAATGAAAAACTGTTTTTT.

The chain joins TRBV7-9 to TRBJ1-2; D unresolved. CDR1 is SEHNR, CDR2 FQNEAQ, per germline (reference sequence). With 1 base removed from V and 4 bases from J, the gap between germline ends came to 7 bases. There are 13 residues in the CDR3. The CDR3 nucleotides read TGTGCCAGCAGCTTAGGATTTAGCTATGGCTACACCTTC. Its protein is CASSLGFSYGYTF.

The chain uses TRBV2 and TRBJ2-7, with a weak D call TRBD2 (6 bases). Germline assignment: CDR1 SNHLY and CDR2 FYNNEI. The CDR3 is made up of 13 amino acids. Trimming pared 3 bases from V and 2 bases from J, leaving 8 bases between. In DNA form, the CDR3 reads TGTGCCAGCAGTGATACGGGAGCCTACGAGCAGTACTTC. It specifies CASSDTGAYEQYF.

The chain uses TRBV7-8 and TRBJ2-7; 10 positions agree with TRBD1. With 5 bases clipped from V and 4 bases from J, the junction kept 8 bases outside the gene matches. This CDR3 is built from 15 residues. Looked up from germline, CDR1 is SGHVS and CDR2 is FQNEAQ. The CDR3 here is CASSPGTGVIYEQYF. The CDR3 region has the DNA TGTGCCAGCAGCCCCGGGACAGGGGTAATATACGAGCAGTACTTC.